The 6 T cell receptor beta chains reported below all come from one sample, sequenced in a study of blood T cell repertoires in COVID-19. Sequencing was performed with immunoSEQ multiplex PCR; in TCRdb, only in-frame clones are kept and a portion is missing. The repertoire includes 90,000 to 120,000 clones, 80% to 90% of them detected once, and about 2.5% sits in the top ten. The sequencing sample was made of PBMCs or T cells enriched from blood (not recorded which). The origin of the receptors is a woman aged 45 to 65 who had recovered from COVID-19.

The DNA for the CDR3 is TGTGCCAGCAGTGAAGACAGTAGCTATGGCTACACCTTC. Protein product: CASSEDSSYGYTF. The chain recombines TRBV6-1 with TRBJ1-2; D is undetermined. Trimming stripped 1 base from V and 4 bases from J, with 7 bases between. This CDR3 has 13 residues. CDR1 is MNHNS, CDR2 SASEGT, per germline.

This clone turned up a few times. This chain joins TRBV5-4 and TRBJ2-5, with 8 bases fitting TRBD2. V shed 0 bases, J shed 2 bases, and the junction held 3 bases outside the gene matches. The CDR3 loop spans 15 amino acids. The germline V gene has CDR1 SGHNT and CDR2 YYREEE (reference sequence). In DNA form, the CDR3 reads TGTGCCAGCAGCTTGGCGACTAGCGAGCAAGAGACCCAGTACTTC. This translates into CASSLATSEQETQYF.

The chain couples TRBV19 to TRBJ1-3, with D hard to call. This CDR3 is 14 amino acids long. Germline V gene lookup returns CDR1 LNHDA and CDR2 SQIVND (reference sequence). V lost 3 bases to trimming and J lost 0 bases, with 6 bases between them. The CDR3 loop is CASSIMSSGNTIYF. The CDR3 coding sequence is TGTGCCAGTAGTATCATGAGCTCTGGAAACACCATATATTTT. Supplemented by reference TRBV19 and TRBJ1-3, the full variable domain reads DGGITQSPKYLFRKEGQNVTLSCEQNLNHDAMYWYRQDPGQGLRLIYYSQIVNDFQKGDIAEGYSVSREKKESFPLTVTSAQKNPTAFYLCASSIMSSGNTIYFGEGSWLTVV.

The chain carries TRBV6-1 and TRBJ2-1; TRBD2 is a possible D gene (6 bases). Germline V gene sequence: CDR1 MNHNS, CDR2 SASEGT. The CDR3 length is 15 residues. V was pared by 2 bases and J by 10 bases, with 18 bases between. The CDR3 here is CASSESSGAAREQFF. CDR3 DNA: TGTGCCAGCAGTGAAAGTTCGGGAGCGGCCCGGGAGCAGTTCTTC.

The V gene is TRBV12-3 or TRBV12-4, the J gene TRBJ2-1; D perhaps matches TRBD1 (5 bases). The CDR3 has 12 residues. The germline V and J ends were trimmed by 6 bases and 4 bases, with 7 bases remaining between them. CDR3 DNA: TGTGCCAGCAGGACAGATTACAATGAGCAGTTCTTC. It yields the protein CASRTDYNEQFF.

The chain carries TRBV7-9 and TRBJ2-7; 7 bases line up with TRBD2. Germline V gene data show CDR1 as SEHNR and CDR2 as FQNEAQ (reference sequence). The CDR3 is made up of 14 amino acids. Trimming took 3 bases from V and 7 from J; bases not matched to a gene: 9. CDR3 residues: CASSFQGLPIEQYF. The CDR3 region has the DNA TGTGCCAGCAGCTTTCAGGGACTACCTATAGAGCAGTACTTC.